These T cell receptor beta chains were read from a single sample in a study of cytomegalovirus exposure and HLA in healthy donors. Some clones are missing from TCRdb's copy, which holds only in-frame ones; the method was immunoSEQ multiplex PCR. Counted here are under 100,000 clones, about three quarters occurring once; the ten biggest clones make up roughly 15%. Sequencing used PBMCs. These receptors originate from a woman aged 45-60 years in good health and CMV-seropositive. The CDR3 runs from the conserved cysteine through the conserved F or W. The D gene is left open where the match is weak. Only some rows state a clone size, as once, few, many or a class for expanded clones.

TRBV6-6,15,.,.,TRBJ2-1,TGTGCCAGCAGTTACGCTAGCTCCCAGGTGGGCGAGCAGTTCTTC,CASSYASSQVGEQFF
TRBV7-2,14,.,.,TRBJ2-1,TGTGCCAGCAGCTCGTATAGGTCGACAAATGAGCAGTTCTTC,CASSSYRSTNEQFF
TRBV19,16,TRBD2,.,TRBJ2-3,TGTGCCAGTAGTCTGTTTTCGGGAGGGTACACAGATACGCAGTATTTT,CASSLFSGGYTDTQYF
TRBV11-2,11,.,.,TRBJ1-4,TGTGCCAGCAGCCCTAGTGAAAAACTGTTTTTT,CASSPSEKLFF
TRBV7-2,16,TRBD1,.,TRBJ1-2,TGTGCCAGCAGCTTCCTACTAGCCGACAGGGGAGAGGGCTACACCTTC,CASSFLLADRGEGYTF
TRBV5-1,18,.,.,TRBJ1-4,TGCGCCAGCAGCTTGGAGGGCAGGGCAAAGCTAACTAATGAAAAACTGTTTTTT,CASSLEGRAKLTNEKLFF
TRBV5-1,13,.,.,TRBJ1-6,TGCGCCAGCAGCTTGGCGGGGGAGATCTACCTCCACTTT,CASSLAGEIYLHF
TRBV4-1,18,TRBD1,.,TRBJ1-1,TGCGCCAGCAGCCACCCCTTTCCGGGACAGGGGATGAACACTGAAGCTTTCTTT,CASSHPFPGQGMNTEAFF
TRBV30,11,.,once,TRBJ1-1,TGTGCCTCAGGAGGCCTTATTGAAGCTTTCTTT,CASGGLIEAFF
TRBV18,16,TRBD1,once,TRBJ2-1,TGTGCCAGCAGTGGGACAGGGCCCGGTTCCTACAATGAGCAGTTCTTC,CASSGTGPGSYNEQFF
TRBV7-9,12,.,few,TRBJ2-2,TGTGCCAGCAGCTCAAACACCGGGGAGCTGTTTTTT,CASSSNTGELFF
TRBV2,15,.,.,TRBJ2-7,TGTGCCAGCGCCTCGGGGCTAGCGCGTTCCTACGAGCAGTACTTC,CASASGLARSYEQYF
TRBV5-1,14,.,.,TRBJ1-6,TGCGCCAGCAGCTTGCGGGGAGTTGATTCACCCCTCCACTTT,CASSLRGVDSPLHF
TRBV19,18,TRBD2,once,TRBJ2-3,TGTGCCAGTAGTATAGAACTAGCGGGGGTGATTAGCACAGATACGCAGTATTTT,CASSIELAGVISTDTQYF
TRBV7-9,14,.,.,TRBJ1-5,TGTGCCAGCAGCTTGGGGGGGGCGAATCAGCCCCAGCATTTT,CASSLGGANQPQHF
TRBV28,13,.,once,TRBJ1-5,TGTGCCAGCCTCCAGGTCACCAATCAGCCCCAGCATTTT,CASLQVTNQPQHF
TRBV2,15,.,.,TRBJ2-1,TGTGCCAGCAGTGAATTTGGACAGCTATTAGATGAGCAGTTCTTC,CASSEFGQLLDEQFF
TRBV6-6,16,TRBD2,.,TRBJ2-2,TGTGCCAGCAGTTACGGGCCTAGCGGGCGGACCGGGGAGCTGTTTTTT,CASSYGPSGRTGELFF
TRBV28,14,.,.,TRBJ2-5,TGTGCCAGCAGCCCGCTAGCGCAGCAAGAGACCCAGTACTTC,CASSPLAQQETQYF
TRBV18,15,.,.,TRBJ1-6,TGTGCCAGCTCGCCTGAGGGAGTGGTGGGTTCACCCCTCCACTTT,CASSPEGVVGSPLHF
TRBV5-6,15,TRBD2,.,TRBJ2-1,TGTGCCAGCACCCCGAGACTAGCGGGATTAAGGGAGCAGTTCTTC,CASTPRLAGLREQFF
TRBV2,12,TRBD2,few,TRBJ2-1,TGTGCCAGCAGTCAGGGACTAGCTTCAGAGTTCTTC,CASSQGLASEFF
TRBV6-5,13,TRBD1,.,TRBJ2-2,TGTGCCAGCACCCGGACAGGGGCCGGGGAGCTGTTTTTT,CASTRTGAGELFF
TRBV9,13,.,.,TRBJ2-1,TGTGCCAGCAGCGAGAACTATTACAATGAGCAGTTCTTC,CASSENYYNEQFF
TRBV5-1,14,TRBD1,.,TRBJ2-5,TGCGCCAGCAGCTTTGGACAGGGCCAAGAGACCCAGTACTTC,CASSFGQGQETQYF
TRBV5-1,14,.,.,TRBJ1-1,TGCGCCAGCAGCTTGGCTCCAGGGAACACTGAAGCTTTCTTT,CASSLAPGNTEAFF
TRBV5-4,13,.,few,TRBJ2-7,TGTGCCAGCGCGCGGGGGCCCCTTTACGAGCAGTACTTC,CASARGPLYEQYF
TRBV5-4,13,TRBD1,few,TRBJ1-2,TGTGCCAGCAGCCGGAGGACAGGGAGGTCTACGACCTTC,CASSRRTGRSTTF
TRBV11-2,13,.,once,TRBJ2-7,TGTGCCAGCAGCTTAGAAGTACTTTCTGAGCAGTACTTC,CASSLEVLSEQYF
TRBV7-3,15,.,.,TRBJ2-3,TGTGCCAGCAGCTTGTCGGGCGGGAGCACAGATACGCAGTATTTT,CASSLSGGSTDTQYF
TRBV28,17,.,.,TRBJ2-6,TGTGCCAGCAGCCCCCTTGATTTCGGGGCTGGGGCCAACGTCCTGACTTTC,CASSPLDFGAGANVLTF
TRBV2,14,.,few,TRBJ1-1,TGTGCCAGCATCTCCACGGTGATGAACACTGAAGCTTTCTTT,CASISTVMNTEAFF
TRBV6-6,11,.,.,TRBJ2-7,TGTGCCAGCAGTTACCGGGACGAGCAGTACTTC,CASSYRDEQYF
TRBV28,17,TRBD1,few,TRBJ1-2,TGTGCCAGCAGTCTAGGGGGCGTTGGGGGTCCAAACTATGGCTACACCTTC,CASSLGGVGGPNYGYTF
TRBV7-3,19,TRBD1,.,TRBJ2-2,TGTGCCAGCAGCAGCCGTCCCGGGACAGGGGGCGGCAACACCGGGGAGCTGTTTTTT,CASSSRPGTGGGNTGELFF
TRBV27,21,TRBD2,few,TRBJ2-4,TGTGCCAGCAGTACCATACCACTAGCGGGAGGGCCCAAATGGGCCAAAAACATTCAGTACTTC,CASSTIPLAGGPKWAKNIQYF
TRBV7-8,10,.,.,TRBJ2-5,TGTGCCAGCAGCCGGGAGACCCAGTACTTC,CASSRETQYF
TRBV30,14,TRBD2,.,TRBJ2-3,TGTGCCTGGAGGACTAGCGGGTGGACAGATACGCAGTATTTT,CAWRTSGWTDTQYF
TRBV10-1,14,TRBD2,.,TRBJ2-7,TGCGCCAGCAGCCAAGCGGGGGGCTCCTACGAGCAGTACTTC,CASSQAGGSYEQYF
TRBV6-6,14,TRBD2,.,TRBJ2-1,TGTGCCAGCAGCCTAGCGGGAACCTACAATGAGCAGTTCTTC,CASSLAGTYNEQFF
TRBV19,15,TRBD1,.,TRBJ2-1,TGTGCCAGTAGTATAGAAGGGACAGGCCCAGGAGTGCAGTTCTTC,CASSIEGTGPGVQFF
TRBV5-4,19,TRBD2,once,TRBJ2-1,TGTGCCAGCAGCTTGGGGGGACTAGCGGGAGCCATATCCTACAATGAGCAGTTCTTC,CASSLGGLAGAISYNEQFF
TRBV7-8,12,TRBD1,.,TRBJ1-3,TGTGCCAGCGGGGCACAGGGGAACACCATATATTTT,CASGAQGNTIYF